The 22 T cell receptor beta chains below come from one sample, sequenced in a study of shared clonotypes between healthy human individuals. Profiled with immunoSEQ multiplex PCR; TCRdb holds only in-frame clones, not every one. Among about 1 million clones listed, around three quarters were seen once. Sequences were obtained from memory CD4+ T cells from PBMCs. Subset meaning: CD45RA-negative fraction. The source is a young man in good health. Some clones in this sample may be carry-over from other donors' samples.

The rearrangement uses TRBV5-6 and TRBJ2-1, with D unclear. Trimming took off 2 bases at V and 14 bases at J, with 14 bases between the two ends. CDR1 and CDR2 from the germline V gene are SGHDT and YYEEEE. The CDR3 is 12 amino acids. CDR3 bases: TGTGCCAGCAGCTTAGTGGGCCAGAGGAAGTTCTTC. Its translation: CASSLVGQRKFF.

The chain uses TRBV5-1 and TRBJ2-5; D remains ambiguous. This CDR3 comprises 13 residues. Trimming pared 3 bases from V and 3 bases from J, leaving 9 bases between. Germline values: CDR1 SGHRS, CDR2 YFSETQ. Written as DNA, the CDR3 is TGCGCCAGCAGCTCCTTACCGAAAGAGACCCAGTACTTC. Protein sequence: CASSSLPKETQYF. Supplemented by reference TRBV5-1 and TRBJ2-5, the full variable domain reads KAGVTQTPRYLIKTRGQQVTLSCSPISGHRSVSWYQQTPGQGLQFLFEYFSETQRNKGNFPGRFSGRQFSNSRSEMNVSTLELGDSALYLCASSSLPKETQYFGPGTRLLVL.

V usage is TRBV6-5 and J usage is TRBJ2-5, with D perhaps given as TRBD1 or TRBD2 (5 bases each). V lost 6 bases, J lost 1 base, and 15 bases lay in between. This CDR3 comprises 15 residues. Germline V lookup: CDR1 MNHEY, CDR2 SVGAGI. The CDR3 spells CASRRHGGPQETQYF. In DNA, the CDR3 is TGTGCCAGCAGAAGACATGGGGGACCCCAAGAGACCCAGTACTTC.

Comment on this clone: The identical CDR3 is also encoded by other nucleotide sequences in the sample. The V call is TRBV9, the J call TRBJ2-1, with TRBD1 as a possible D gene (6 bases). The germline V and J ends were trimmed by 0 bases and 5 bases, with 9 bases remaining between them. Germline loops: CDR1 SGDLS, CDR2 YYNGEE. The CDR3 contains 14 residues. The CDR3 DNA reads TGTGCCAGCAGCGTAGGAGGGGGACACAATGAGCAGTTCTTC. Translating it yields CASSVGGGHNEQFF. The full variable domain, rest sourced from reference TRBV9 and TRBJ2-1, is DSGVTQTPKHLITATGQRVTLRCSPRSGDLSVYWYQQSLDQGLQFLIQYYNGEERAKGNILERFSAQQFPDLHSELNLSSLELGDSALYFCASSVGGGHNEQFFGPGTRLTVL.

This chain links TRBV7-2 with TRBJ2-7, with 8 bases identical to TRBD2. CDR1 is SGHTA and CDR2 is FQGNSA in the germline V gene. CDR3 size: 16 residues. V shed 5 bases and J 1 base; nucleotides not matched to a gene: 10. CDR3 loop: CASSKSGTSQSYEQYF. CDR3 in DNA: TGTGCCAGCAGCAAGTCCGGGACTAGTCAATCCTACGAGCAGTACTTC.

V usage is TRBV5-1 and J usage is TRBJ2-3, with D perhaps given as TRBD1 or TRBD2 (5 bases each). From germline, CDR1 is SGHRS and CDR2 YFSETQ. This CDR3 contains 15 residues. Trimming took 4 bases from V and 3 from J, leaving 15 bases between them. DNA for the CDR3: TGCGCCAGCAGCCTCGGGAAGGGGTTAACAGATACGCAGTATTTT. It yields the protein CASSLGKGLTDTQYF.

The J gene is TRBJ2-1, the V gene TRBV14; no firm D call. With 0 bases removed from V and 0 bases from J, the gap between germline ends came to 9 bases. The CDR3 totals 16 residues. CDR1 is SGHDN, CDR2 FVKESK, per germline. CDR3 coding DNA: TGTGCCAGCAGCCAAGATCGGCGCGTCTCCTACAATGAGCAGTTCTTC. Its protein is CASSQDRRVSYNEQFF.

Worth noting for this clone: Other nucleotide sequences in the sample specify the same CDR3. The J gene is TRBJ1-3, the V gene TRBV7-9; 9 bases align to TRBD1. Per the germline V gene, CDR1 is SEHNR and CDR2 is FQNEAQ (reference sequence). This CDR3 has 15 amino acids. After removal of 5 bases from V and 0 bases from J, the junction contained 2 bases not matched to a gene. The DNA for the CDR3 is TGTGCCAGCAGCGCGACAGGGGGCTCTGGAAACACCATATATTTT. Its protein product is CASSATGGSGNTIYF. Full variable domain (missing parts from reference TRBV7-9 and TRBJ1-3): DTGVSQNPRHKITKRGQNVTFRCDPISEHNRLYWYRQTLGQGPEFLTYFQNEAQLEKSRLLSDRFSAERPKGSFSTLEIQRTEQGDSAMYLCASSATGGSGNTIYFGEGSWLTVV.

A remark on this clone: Within the sample, other DNA sequences also encode this same CDR3. V is TRBV7-2 and J is TRBJ2-7; 10 nucleotides match TRBD2. The germline V gene has CDR1 SGHTA and CDR2 FQGNSA. V lost 3 bases and J lost 3; bases outside the gene matches: 2. The CDR3 contains 14 residues. The CDR3 DNA reads TGTGCCAGCAGCTTGGGACTAGCGAGCTACGAGCAGTACTTC. This translates into CASSLGLASYEQYF.

The chain couples TRBV5-1 to TRBJ2-5; possibly TRBD1 for D (6 bases). The better agreement between TRBJ2-7 and the DNA end casts doubt on the J call. Germline V CDR1 and CDR2: SGHRS, YFSETQ. CDR3 length: 12 amino acids. Here the CDR3 reads CASSLSGDEQYF. CDR3 DNA sequence: TGCGCCAGCAGCTTGTCAGGGGACGAGCAGTACTTC.

About this clone: Different DNA sequences within this sample yield the same CDR3. The V call is TRBV11-2, the J call TRBJ1-2; D not resolved. The ends were cut back, 6 bases at V and 6 bases at J, with 11 bases in the middle. Germline V gene lookup returns CDR1 SGHAT and CDR2 FQNNGV. The CDR3 sequence is 12 residues long. CDR3: CASSWAGDGYTF. In DNA form, the CDR3 reads TGTGCCAGCAGTTGGGCAGGCGATGGCTACACCTTC.

The rearrangement joins TRBV6-5 to TRBJ2-1; 9 bases align to TRBD2. The trim removed 0 bases at V and 5 bases at J, leaving 2 bases unmatched. The CDR3 consists of 15 residues. The germline CDR1 and CDR2 sequences are MNHEY and SVGAGI. CDR3 sequence (DNA): TGTGCCAGCAGTTACTCGCGACTAGCGGACAATGAGCAGTTCTTC. Encoded protein: CASSYSRLADNEQFF.

This clone showed up just once. The chain joins TRBV7-9 to TRBJ2-3; tentatively, D is TRBD2 (5 bases). Germline loops: CDR1 SEHNR, CDR2 FQNEAQ (reference sequence). V was cut by 0 bases and J by 1 base, with 14 bases left in between. The CDR3 runs 17 residues. The CDR3 region is CASSLARPSPGTDTQYF. In DNA, the CDR3 is TGTGCCAGCAGCTTAGCTCGTCCTAGCCCAGGCACAGATACGCAGTATTTT.

J is TRBJ1-6 and V is TRBV30, with 8 bases matching TRBD1. Germline V gene data show CDR1 as GTSNPN and CDR2 as SVGIG (reference sequence). The CDR3 totals 16 residues. Trimming took 4 bases from V and 8 from J; bases not matched to a gene: 13. CDR3: CAWTNSGGTLDSPLHF. CDR3 DNA sequence: TGTGCCTGGACCAATTCAGGGGGCACGTTGGATTCACCCCTCCACTTT.

The V gene is TRBV18, the J gene TRBJ1-4; 9 positions agree with TRBD1. This CDR3 has 16 residues. Looked up from germline, CDR1 is KGHSH and CDR2 is LQKENI. Trimming cost V 6 bases and J 2 bases; bases outside gene matches: 7. CDR3 in amino acids: CASSRGTGRTNEKLFF. CDR3 nucleotides: TGTGCCAGCTCGCGGGGGACAGGGCGGACTAATGAAAAACTGTTTTTT. The full variable domain, completed using reference TRBV18 and TRBJ1-4, is NAGVMQNPRHLVRRRGQEARLRCSPMKGHSHVYWYRQLPEEGLKFMVYLQKENIIDESGMPKERFSAEFPKEGPSILRIQQVVRGDSAAYFCASSRGTGRTNEKLFFGSGTQLSVL.

The V and J genes are TRBV7-2 and TRBJ2-7, with 12 positions matching TRBD1. Germline trimming cut 5 bases from V and 7 bases from J; bases unmatched to any gene: 9. Germline-derived CDR1 and CDR2 are SGHTA and FQGNSA. The CDR3 is 15 amino acids. CDR3 amino acids: CASSARGQGAGEQYF. The CDR3 bases are TGTGCCAGCAGCGCAAGGGGACAGGGGGCTGGTGAGCAGTACTTC.

This clone appeared once. The chain joins TRBV7-6 to TRBJ2-5, with TRBD2 matching over 7 bases. V dropped 5 bases and J dropped 6; count of bases not matched to a gene: 6. CDR3 length: 13 amino acids. Germline V lookup: CDR1 SGHVS, CDR2 FNYEAQ. In DNA, the CDR3 is TGTGCCAGCAGCCAGACTAGCACAAAGACCCAGTACTTC. Encoded protein: CASSQTSTKTQYF. Variable domain in full (rest from reference TRBV7-6 and TRBJ2-5): GAGVSQSPRYKVTKRGQDVALRCDPISGHVSLYWYRQALGQGPEFLTYFNYEAQQDKSGLPNDRFSAERPEGSISTLTIQRTEQRDSAMYRCASSQTSTKTQYFGPGTRLLVL.

This clone is a singleton in its sample. The V gene is TRBV2, the J gene TRBJ1-4; D remains ambiguous. The CDR3 sequence is 15 residues long. Germline CDR1 SNHLY, CDR2 FYNNEI. Trimming cost V 6 bases and J 0 bases, with 11 bases left between them. CDR3 sequence reads: CASRSHPATNEKLFF. DNA for the CDR3: TGTGCCAGCAGATCTCACCCGGCAACTAATGAAAAACTGTTTTTT.

V is TRBV11-2 and J is TRBJ1-2, with a weak D call TRBD1 (5 bases). Germline V gives CDR1 SGHAT, CDR2 FQNNGV. The CDR3 covers 14 residues. The V end was cut by 1 base, the J end by 0 bases, with 6 bases between. The DNA of the CDR3 is TGTGCCAGCAGCTTAGGGACAACTAACTATGGCTACACCTTC. It yields the protein CASSLGTTNYGYTF.

Of note for this clone: This sample also contains other DNA sequences that code for the same CDR3. The V and J genes are TRBV15 and TRBJ1-2; the match to TRBD1 covers 9 bases. Looked up from germline, CDR1 is LNHNV and CDR2 is YYDKDF (reference sequence). The CDR3 covers 13 residues. Germline trimming cut 1 base from V and 6 bases from J; bases unmatched to any gene: 0. The CDR3 is CATSRGQGDGYTF. CDR3 in DNA: TGTGCCACCAGCAGAGGACAGGGGGATGGCTACACCTTC.

This sequence joins TRBV28 and TRBJ1-2; no clear D. V lost 3 bases and J lost 9, with 17 bases in between. CDR1 is MDHEN and CDR2 is SYDVKM in the germline V gene. The CDR3 is made up of 14 amino acids. The CDR3 nucleotides are TGTGCCAGCAGTTTTAGCGGCACTCCGGGAAGCTACACCTTC. This sequence encodes CASSFSGTPGSYTF.

The genes are TRBV18 and TRBJ1-5; D gene unclear. CDR3 length: 17 residues. Trimming cost V 0 bases and J 1 base, with 13 bases left between them. Germline V gives CDR1 KGHSH, CDR2 LQKENI. CDR3 loop: CASSPPSVGDSNQPQHF. The CDR3 bases are TGTGCCAGCTCACCACCATCGGTGGGCGACAGCAATCAGCCCCAGCATTTT.